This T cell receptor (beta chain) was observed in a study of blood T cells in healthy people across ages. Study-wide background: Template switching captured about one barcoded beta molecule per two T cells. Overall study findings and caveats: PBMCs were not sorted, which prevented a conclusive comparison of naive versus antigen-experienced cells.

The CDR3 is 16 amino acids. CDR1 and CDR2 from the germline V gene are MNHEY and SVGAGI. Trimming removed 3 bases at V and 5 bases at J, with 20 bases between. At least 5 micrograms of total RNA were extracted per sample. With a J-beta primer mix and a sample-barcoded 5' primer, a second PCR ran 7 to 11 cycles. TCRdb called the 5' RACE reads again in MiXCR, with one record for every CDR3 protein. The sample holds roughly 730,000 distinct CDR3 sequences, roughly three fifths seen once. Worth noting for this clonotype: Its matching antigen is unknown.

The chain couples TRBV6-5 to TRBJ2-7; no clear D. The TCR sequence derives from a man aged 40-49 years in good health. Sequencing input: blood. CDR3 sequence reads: CASSYRRFDSADEQYF. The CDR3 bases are TGTGCCAGCAGTTATCGGCGTTTCGACTCGGCGGACGAGCAGTACTTC.